Listed here are 20 T cell receptor beta chains from one sample, sequenced in a study of T cells in Graves' hyperthyroidism and ophthalmopathy. Regions amplified from RNA transcripts were the TCR beta CDR3 regions. HTBI primers were used for first-round RT-PCR of the TCR CDR3. MiXCR, run by TCRdb on the multiplex PCR reads, gives a single entry per CDR3 protein. The data show fewer than 900,000 distinct CDR3 sequences, with 18% seen just once and over 15% held by the top ten. The sequenced material came from blood. The receptors here all came from a woman in her 50s with Graves' hyperthyroidism that later progressed to Graves' ophthalmopathy.

This clonotype was seen a handful of times. CDR3 amino acids: CASSLGTSGGQTQYF. Written as DNA, the CDR3 is TGTGCCAGCAGCTTAGGGACTAGCGGGGGACAGACCCAGTACTTC. The chain links TRBV7-6 to TRBJ2-5; 13 nucleotides match TRBD2. This CDR3 comprises 15 residues. The V gene end was trimmed by 1 base and the J gene end by 6 bases; junction bases not matched to a gene: 2. The germline V gene has CDR1 SGHVS and CDR2 FNYEAQ.

This rearrangement joins TRBV3-1 to TRBJ2-3; the D is unclear. CDR1 LGHDT and CDR2 YNNKEL come from the germline V gene (reference sequence). V lost 1 base, J lost 0 bases, and 11 bases lay in between. The CDR3 extends over 16 amino acids. CDR3 residues: CASSQVVAGSTDTQYF. Written as DNA, the CDR3 is TGTGCCAGCAGCCAAGTGGTAGCAGGCAGCACAGATACGCAGTATTTT.

This clonotype was detected a few times. The CDR3 here is CASSWTGDTNEKLFF. The CDR3 nucleotides read TGCGCCAGCAGCTGGACAGGCGACACTAATGAAAAACTGTTTTTT. The V gene is TRBV5-1, the J gene TRBJ1-4, with TRBD1 matching 7 bases. The CDR3 totals 15 residues. Looked up from germline, CDR1 is SGHRS and CDR2 is YFSETQ. V gave up 3 bases and J gave up 2 bases; unmatched junction bases: 4.

The chain links TRBV14 to TRBJ1-6; D unclear. The CDR3 length is 13 residues. Trimming shortened V by 2 bases and J by 7 bases, and 6 bases separated the two germline ends. CDR1 and CDR2 from the germline V gene are SGHDN and FVKESK. CDR3 in DNA: TGTGCCAGCAGCCAATTCATGAATTCACCCCTCCACTTT. It encodes CASSQFMNSPLHF.

The V gene is TRBV29-1, the J gene TRBJ1-1; D perhaps matches TRBD1 (5 bases). Per the germline V gene, CDR1 is SQVTM and CDR2 is ANQGSEA. V was trimmed by 7 bases and J by 0 bases, leaving 12 bases between them. The CDR3 has 13 amino acids. CDR3 sequence reads: CSGDGNMNTEAFF. DNA for the CDR3: TGCAGCGGGGACGGTAACATGAACACTGAAGCTTTCTTT.

This clonotype has just one count. The chain uses TRBV25-1 and TRBJ2-5; 12 bases fit TRBD2. This CDR3 spans 17 amino acids. Germline V gene sequence: CDR1 MGHDK, CDR2 SYGVNS. V lost 1 base to trimming and J lost 4 bases; unmatched junction nucleotides: 7. The CDR3 bases are TGTGCCAGCAGTGAATCTAGCGGGGGGGGGTTTGGAGAGACCCAGTACTTC. This sequence encodes CASSESSGGGFGETQYF.

This clonotype was observed a handful of times. The rearrangement links TRBV6-1 to TRBJ1-4, with 8 bases fitting TRBD1. Germline V gives CDR1 MNHNS, CDR2 SASEGT. V shed 3 bases and J 5 bases; nucleotides not matched to a gene: 5. This CDR3 spans 15 amino acids. CDR3 sequence: CASSDQTGENEKLFF. CDR3 nucleotide sequence: TGTGCCAGCAGTGACCAGACAGGGGAGAATGAAAAACTGTTTTTT.

This clonotype appeared many times. The chain employs TRBV7-2 and TRBJ2-3; D call uncertain. Germline assignment: CDR1 SGHTA and CDR2 FQGNSA. The V gene lost 7 bases and the J gene lost 7 bases, with 12 bases spanning the gap. The CDR3 runs 12 residues. CDR3: CASKVRWNTQYF. The CDR3 DNA reads TGTGCCAGCAAAGTCAGGTGGAATACGCAGTATTTT.

This clonotype has just a few counts. V gene TRBV6-1 combines with J gene TRBJ1-6; 7 nucleotides line up with TRBD1. The CDR3 runs 15 residues. V was clipped by 5 bases and J by 7 bases; unmatched bases: 8. Germline V gene lookup returns CDR1 MNHNS and CDR2 SASEGT. The CDR3 nucleotides read TGTGCCAGCAGTCAACCGACAGGGAGAAATTCACCCCTCCACTTT. It is translated as CASSQPTGRNSPLHF.

This clonotype was picked up many times. The genes are TRBV11-2 and TRBJ2-7; D is ambiguous. The CDR3 has 10 residues. From germline, CDR1 is SGHAT and CDR2 FQNNGV. The ends were cut back, 2 bases at V and 6 bases at J, with 2 bases in the middle. The CDR3 region is CASSLSEQYF. The CDR3 bases are TGTGCCAGCAGCTTATCCGAGCAGTACTTC.

This clonotype was picked up many times. The chain has TRBV7-9 and TRBJ1-1; 9 nucleotides match TRBD1. The CDR3 loop spans 15 amino acids. With V trimmed by 1 base and J by 1 base, 1 base remained unmatched. Per the germline V gene, CDR1 is SEHNR and CDR2 is FQNEAQ (reference sequence). DNA of the CDR3: TGTGCCAGCAGCTTAGGGGGACAGGGGAACACTGAAGCTTTCTTT. It encodes CASSLGGQGNTEAFF.

This clonotype was counted between two and nine times. CDR3 DNA sequence: TGTGCCAGCAGCTTAGGCCTAGGTCAGCATAATCAGCCCCAGCATTTT. Protein sequence: CASSLGLGQHNQPQHF. The chain uses TRBV13 and TRBJ1-5, with D unresolved. The CDR3 has 16 residues. Trimming stripped 0 bases from V and 4 bases from J, with 13 bases between. In germline, CDR1 is PRHDT, CDR2 FYEKMQ (reference sequence).

V is TRBV11-1 and J is TRBJ2-3; 11 bases agree with TRBD2. After removal of 4 bases from V and 2 bases from J, the junction contained 5 bases not matched to a gene. The CDR3 length is 16 residues. Germline loops: CDR1 SGHAT, CDR2 FQDESV (reference sequence). The CDR3 reads CASSSRLAGNTDTQYF. CDR3 sequence (DNA): TGTGCCAGCAGCTCCAGACTAGCGGGGAACACAGATACGCAGTATTTT.

This clonotype was detected only a few times. The CDR3 sequence: CASRRFRDGEKLFF. The CDR3 DNA reads TGTGCCAGCAGAAGATTCCGGGATGGCGAAAAACTGTTTTTT. The V and J genes are TRBV7-9 and TRBJ1-4, with D hard to call. The CDR3 loop spans 14 amino acids. Germline V CDR1 and CDR2: SEHNR, FQNEAQ (reference sequence). The V end lost 6 bases, the J end lost 8 bases, and 16 bases lay between the germline ends. The full variable domain, its missing parts supplied by reference TRBV7-9 and TRBJ1-4, is DTGVSQNPRHKITKRGQNVTFRCDPISEHNRLYWYRQTLGQGPEFLTYFQNEAQLEKSRLLSDRFSAERPKGSFSTLEIQRTEQGDSAMYLCASRRFRDGEKLFFGSGTQLSVL.

In its sample, this clonotype was seen once. The chain joins TRBV27 to TRBJ2-5; 7 bases fit TRBD2. The junction had 6 bases not matched to a gene; V was cut back by 0 bases and J by 5 bases. The CDR3 spans 15 residues. CDR1 is MNHEY, CDR2 SMNVEV, per germline (reference sequence). In DNA, the CDR3 is TGTGCCAGCAGTTTATCGCGGGAGCTTTGGGAGACCCAGTACTTC. Its translation is CASSLSRELWETQYF.

This clonotype was seen repeatedly, ten times or more. This chain uses TRBV6-6 with TRBJ2-7; weak D call: TRBD1 (6 bases). CDR1 and CDR2 (germline): MNHNY, SVGAGI (reference sequence). V was shortened by 2 bases and J by 2 bases, with 19 bases between the two germline ends. The CDR3 length is 17 residues. CDR3 region: CASSYVPPGTTTYEQYF. In DNA form, the CDR3 reads TGTGCCAGCAGTTACGTCCCCCCAGGGACAACGACCTACGAGCAGTACTTC.

V and J are TRBV7-6 and TRBJ2-3; D gene ambiguous. Trimming removed 1 base at V and 0 bases at J, with 8 bases between. Germline CDR1 SGHVS, CDR2 FNYEAQ. The length of the CDR3 is 15 residues. The CDR3, as DNA: TGTGCCAGCAGCTTAGGCGTATCTAGCACAGATACGCAGTATTTT. It specifies CASSLGVSSTDTQYF.

The J gene is TRBJ2-7, the V gene TRBV5-5; TRBD1 is a possible D gene (5 bases). The CDR3 extends over 13 amino acids. The germline V gene has CDR1 SGHKS and CDR2 YYEKEE (reference sequence). V lost 0 bases and J lost 4, with 8 bases in between. Written as DNA, the CDR3 is TGTGCCAGCAGCTTGGGTTACAGGTACGAGCAGTACTTC. Protein product: CASSLGYRYEQYF.

This clonotype was found a few times. The V gene is TRBV27, the J gene TRBJ2-5; D might be TRBD1 (5 bases). Per germline, CDR1 MNHEY and CDR2 SMNVEV (reference sequence). V lost 6 bases, J lost 2 bases, and 7 bases lay in between. The CDR3 runs to 12 residues. The CDR3 coding sequence is TGTGCCAGCAGACAGGAACAAGAGACCCAGTACTTC. Protein: CASRQEQETQYF.

This clonotype came up many times. The V call is TRBV11-3, the J call TRBJ2-2; TRBD2 matches 7 bases. CDR3 length: 16 amino acids. Germline values: CDR1 SGHNT, CDR2 YENEEA. V gave up 5 bases and J gave up 3 bases; unmatched junction bases: 9. CDR3 in amino acids: CASSAWGGKDTGELFF. The CDR3 region has the DNA TGTGCCAGCAGCGCATGGGGGGGAAAGGACACCGGGGAGCTGTTTTTT.